This paragraph reports one T cell receptor (beta chain). The germline V gene has CDR1 LGHNA and CDR2 YSLEER. The CDR3 is 15 amino acids. Trimming cost V 4 bases and J 3 bases, with 13 bases left between them. Authors' methods: Counts of nucleated cells, estimated from reference gene primer amplification, were obtained. Using immunoSEQ multiplex PCR, the repertoire was profiled, and TCRdb retains in-frame clones only, with some absent. The DNA gave D and trimming, while V, J and clone size come from that table. Found here are 150,000 or so clones, roughly 80% of them singletons; the top ten hold roughly 7.3%. Participants were aged about 18 to 100 years from roughly 26 US areas. These data belong to a study of blood T cell repertoires in COVID-19. The wider study: Sites across the United States, Italy and Spain contributed samples from acute and convalescent COVID-19. Sources were T cells, B-cell-depleted T cells, or PBMCs; the material itself was cDNA or gDNA.

The receptor was isolated from a woman aged 45-59 years who had recovered from COVID-19. This rearrangement joins TRBV4-3 to TRBJ2-1, with a weak D call TRBD2 (6 bases). The sequenced material came from PBMCs or T cells enriched from blood (not recorded which). CDR3 sequence (DNA): TGCGCCAGCAGCCCAAGCTCCGGGGGCTACAATGAGCAGTTCTTC. Protein sequence: CASSPSSGGYNEQFF.